This TCR beta chain stems from a study of CD8 T cells in ankylosing spondylitis. As concerns this clonotype: Its antigen remains unknown.

Study-wide results and limits: What appeared characteristic of ankylosing spondylitis blood was a TCR beta motif of fewer than ten highly homologous variants.

The germline V and J ends were trimmed by 0 bases and 2 bases, with 17 bases remaining between them. The CDR3 contains 16 residues. The germline V gene encodes CDR1 DFQATT and CDR2 SNEGSKA (reference sequence). TCRdb re-called the 5' RACE reads with MiXCR, one entry per CDR3 protein. The data hold 650,000 to 800,000 distinct CDR3 sequences, with 15% to 20% observed a single time. The chain uses TRBV20-1 and TRBJ2-7; D gene unclear. Material for sequencing was blood, either unsorted or a sorted T cell fraction (not recorded which). The receptor's source is a male donor with ankylosing spondylitis. The CDR3 DNA reads as TGCAGTGCTAGAGATGCTCGGACGGGCCCCACCTACGAGCAGTACTTC. Translation: CSARDARTGPTYEQYF.